These 31 T cell receptor beta chains were all obtained from the same sample, sequenced in a study of monozygotic twins with inflammatory bowel disease. TCRdb re-called the 5' RACE reads, yielding one record per CDR3 amino acid sequence without DNA. This sample contains about 300,000 distinct CDR3 sequences. Sequencing was done on a sample of blood. The receptors were sampled from a human donor with ulcerative colitis or Crohn's disease, or a healthy co-twin of an affected twin (not recorded which).

The chain links TRBV6-2 or TRBV6-3 to TRBJ2-7; TCRdb reports TRBD2, a call that lacks DNA to check it against. This CDR3 comprises 15 residues. CDR1 and CDR2 from the germline V gene are MNHEY and SVGEGT. The CDR3 sequence: CASMLSGNPSYEQYF.

CDR3 in amino acids: CASSQTLSDTQYF. The rearrangement links TRBV14 to TRBJ2-3. This CDR3 contains 13 residues. CDR1 and CDR2 from the germline V gene are SGHDN and FVKESK.

The gene calls are TRBV5-5 and TRBJ1-4. The CDR3 has 13 amino acids. Germline CDR1 is SGHKS and CDR2 is YYEKEE (reference sequence). The CDR3 reads CASSWPGNEKLFF.

The genes are TRBV29-1 and TRBJ2-3; TCRdb names TRBD2, which stays unverified in the absence of DNA. Germline CDR1 is SQVTM and CDR2 is ANQGSEA. This CDR3 spans 17 amino acids. The chain's CDR3 is CSVVGEGASSLPDTQYF.

The V gene is TRBV7-2, the J gene TRBJ1-1. The CDR3 consists of 13 residues. Germline CDR1 and CDR2: SGHTA and FQGNSA. CDR3 in amino acids: CASSFPGSTEAFF.

J is TRBJ2-2 and V is TRBV2; the D call from TCRdb, TRBD1, cannot be confirmed without DNA. The CDR3 is 14 residues long. Per germline, CDR1 SNHLY and CDR2 FYNNEI. This CDR3 reads CASSASTGGGELFF. Together with reference TRBV2 and TRBJ2-2, the CDR3 gives the full variable domain: EPEVTQTPSHQVTQMGQEVILRCVPISNHLYFYWYRQILGQKVEFLVSFYNNEISEKSEIFDDQFSVERPDGSNFTLKIRSTKLEDSAMYFCASSASTGGGELFFGEGSRLTVL.

This CDR3 is CARAPGPGAYEQYF. This chain uses TRBV2 with TRBJ2-7; the D call from TCRdb, TRBD1, cannot be confirmed without DNA. This CDR3 has 14 amino acids. Per the germline V gene, CDR1 is SNHLY and CDR2 is FYNNEI.

The chain recombines TRBV27 with TRBJ2-1; TCRdb outputs TRBD2, but without DNA this stays unchecked. The CDR3 is 14 amino acids. Germline V gives CDR1 MNHEY, CDR2 SMNVEV (reference sequence). CDR3 sequence: CAAGTSGGYNEQFF.

This chain connects TRBV5-1 to TRBJ1-5; the D call of TRBD1 rests on TCRdb alone, since no DNA is present to check it. CDR3 length: 15 amino acids. The germline CDR1 and CDR2 sequences are SGHRS and YFSETQ. CDR3: CASSFGTEGHQPQHF.

The rearrangement links TRBV12-3 or TRBV12-4 to TRBJ1-1. This CDR3 is built from 11 residues. CDR3: CASRATVIAFF.

J is TRBJ2-1 and V is TRBV20-1; no DNA is available, so the TRBD2 call from TCRdb remains unchecked. CDR1 is DFQATT, CDR2 SNEGSKA, per germline (reference sequence). The CDR3 contains 13 residues. The CDR3 loop is CSARDEASGLQFF.

V is TRBV6-1 and J is TRBJ2-1. The germline CDR1 and CDR2 sequences are MNHNS and SASEGT. The CDR3 sequence is 15 residues long. The CDR3 sequence: CASMQTNLRYNEQFF.

V usage is TRBV11-2 and J usage is TRBJ2-7. The CDR3 runs to 16 residues. CDR1 and CDR2 (germline): SGHAT, FQNNGV. The CDR3 loop reads CASSPRFGERDYEQYF.

This rearrangement joins TRBV5-1 to TRBJ2-5; TCRdb's D call, TRBD1, is unchecked because there is no DNA. Germline assignment: CDR1 SGHRS and CDR2 YFSETQ. This CDR3 spans 18 amino acids. This CDR3 is CASSLAAGTGLRQETQYF.

The V and J genes are TRBV6-2 or TRBV6-3 and TRBJ2-7; as DNA is missing, the TRBD2 call by TCRdb cannot be tested. From germline, CDR1 is MNHEY and CDR2 SVGEGT. The CDR3 has 14 residues. The CDR3: CASSYGLAGVEQYF.

V is TRBV6-2 or TRBV6-3 and J is TRBJ2-3; no DNA is available, so the TRBD1 call from TCRdb remains unchecked. CDR3 length: 17 residues. Germline V CDR1 and CDR2: MNHEY, SVGEGT. CDR3 loop: CASSYRGIFYGTDTQYF.

The chain joins TRBV25-1 to TRBJ1-6; TCRdb's D call of TRBD1 is untestable without DNA. The CDR3 is 16 residues long. Germline V gene lookup returns CDR1 MGHDK and CDR2 SYGVNS. CDR3 amino acids: CASSAPDRAFTGSLHF.

The gene calls are TRBV20-1 and TRBJ2-5; absent DNA, TCRdb's TRBD2 call cannot be checked. This CDR3 contains 13 residues. Germline V CDR1 and CDR2: DFQATT, SNEGSKA (reference sequence). CDR3 amino acids: CSAEGQFQETQYF.

This chain joins TRBV6-5 and TRBJ1-1. Germline V gives CDR1 MNHEY, CDR2 SVGAGI. The CDR3 sequence is 15 residues long. The CDR3 spells CASSLEFAANTEAFF.

V usage is TRBV7-8 and J usage is TRBJ1-5; lacking DNA, the TRBD1 call made by TCRdb goes unchecked. CDR1 and CDR2 from the germline V gene are SGHVS and FQNEAQ. The CDR3 spans 14 residues. The CDR3 here is CASSPTGAYQPQHF.

The chain uses TRBV7-2 and TRBJ1-6. Germline V gene data show CDR1 as SGHTA and CDR2 as FQGNSA. This CDR3 region has 14 residues. The CDR3 loop is CASSLSLRNSPLHF.

V gene TRBV20-1 combines with J gene TRBJ2-3; TCRdb's assignment of TRBD2 cannot be checked, as there is no DNA. This CDR3 spans 17 amino acids. The germline CDR1 and CDR2 sequences are DFQATT and SNEGSKA (reference sequence). CDR3: CSAPKTGPLAGTDTQYF.

The rearrangement joins TRBV9 to TRBJ1-6. This CDR3 has 14 residues. Germline V lookup: CDR1 SGDLS, CDR2 YYNGEE. The chain's CDR3 is CASSVGGINSPLHF.

The rearrangement joins TRBV5-1 to TRBJ2-5; TCRdb's D call of TRBD1 is untestable without DNA. Germline V lookup: CDR1 SGHRS, CDR2 YFSETQ. The CDR3 is 16 amino acids. CDR3 in amino acids: CASSFVGADLGETQYF.

The chain employs TRBV4-2 and TRBJ2-3; TCRdb lists TRBD1, though no DNA is available to test this call. The CDR3 consists of 15 residues. CDR1 is LGHNA and CDR2 is YNFKEQ in the germline V gene. The CDR3 sequence: CASSLPQGLSDTQYF.

The rearrangement links TRBV7-2 to TRBJ2-2; with no DNA, the TCRdb D assignment of TRBD1 cannot be verified. Germline V gene lookup returns CDR1 SGHTA and CDR2 FQGNSA. The CDR3 loop spans 16 amino acids. The CDR3 sequence: CASSPDRGLGTGELFF.

This chain joins TRBV19 and TRBJ2-3; the D gene TCRdb calls, TRBD1, cannot be checked with no DNA. CDR1 and CDR2 (germline): LNHDA, SQIVND (reference sequence). CDR3 length equals 13 residues. CDR3 amino acids: CASRRRDTDTQYF.

The rearrangement uses TRBV18 and TRBJ2-1; TCRdb picks TRBD2, but there is no DNA to check that call. Germline CDR1 KGHSH, CDR2 LQKENI. CDR3 length: 16 amino acids. The CDR3 reads CASSPGTSGRVGEQFF.

Here the CDR3 reads CATSDTDRVNQPQHF. V usage is TRBV24-1 and J usage is TRBJ1-5; the TCRdb call, TRBD1, lacks DNA for checking. Per germline, CDR1 KGHDR and CDR2 SFDVKD. The CDR3 extends over 15 amino acids.

This chain connects TRBV7-8 to TRBJ2-5; the TRBD1 assignment by TCRdb is unverifiable without DNA. Germline V gives CDR1 SGHVS, CDR2 FQNEAQ. The CDR3 is made up of 12 amino acids. The CDR3 loop reads CASSFRDTNKYF. Drawing the rest from reference TRBV7-8 and TRBJ2-5, the complete variable domain is GAGVSQSPRYKVAKRGQDVALRCDPISGHVSLFWYQQALGQGPEFLTYFQNEAQLDKSGLPSDRFFAERPEGSVSTLKIQRTQQEDSAVYLCASSFRDTNKYFGPGTRLLVL.

CDR3 protein: CARPFLGAVSQETQYF. The V call is TRBV5-1, the J call TRBJ2-5; TCRdb's D call of TRBD1 is untestable without DNA. CDR1 is SGHRS, CDR2 YFSETQ, per germline. The CDR3 covers 16 residues.